This T cell receptor beta chain was sequenced in a study of shared clonotypes between healthy human individuals (dated by TCRdb to about 2020). Context from the whole study: Three men and a couple of women, aged 18 to 49 years, made up the cohort. For each donor, CD4 naive and CD4 memory were each run on three plates, CD8 naive on two plates, and CD8 memory on one plate. To increase sequencing depth and limit assay-specific biases, different laboratories used diverse techniques to prepare libraries and sequence TCR repertoires. The study deeply sequenced blood TCR repertoires of several healthy adults to estimate repertoire size and the extent of clonotype sharing between individuals. Each donor's leukapheresis produced roughly between about 0.8 and 10 billion PBMCs. Study-level results and caveats: Naive subsets generally had larger estimated clonotype richness than memory subsets did. Because the study included a small number of donors, the genetic and exposure-history diversity represented was limited. Pairwise subsampling indicated that sequencing depth was expected to affect the degree of clonotype sharing among donors. Approximately 4.8% of naive CD4, around 3.5% of naive CD8, roughly 2.4% of memory CD4, and 0.4% of memory CD8 clonotypes were shared across several donors. Even with the large sequencing depth, rarefaction of the sorted-subset datasets indicated that sequencing was incomplete. Compared with non-shared clonotypes, the clonotypes found in all four sorted-subset donors had higher generation probabilities. Only blood was sampled, and tissue TCR repertoires likely differ from those in blood.

Comments on this clone: Its antigen remains undetermined. Per-base quality was not reported, and no clone a single base away is much larger than it.

Using the deep immunoSEQ assay, TCR CDR3 regions were amplified from genomic DNA by multiplex PCR. Extracted genomic DNA from each cell subset was spread evenly across all wells of several immunoSEQ 96-well plates, with each plate serving as a replicate. For sorted subsets, about 200 ng genomic DNA, equal to 30,000 or so T cell genomes, was loaded into each replicate PCR. The purified libraries were quantified using a Qubit 3.0 fluorometer, sized with a Bioanalyzer 2100, and then quantified again using the KAPA Library Quantification kit. A separate single-read 150-cycle Illumina NextSeq 550 flow cell was used to sequence each immunoSEQ 96-well plate. The published analysis was carried out like this. Because only junctional sequences without quality scores were contained in the immunoSEQ output, filtering matching that applied to full-length reads could not be performed. Sequences were annotated with PyIR, a Python wrapper for IgBLAST v1.9, using IMGT germline references to assign V/J genes and CDR3. Reads were filtered out if the reads had weak V/J assignments (E-value above 1e-6), no CDR3, stop codons, out-of-frame junctions, or ambiguous translated residues. V3J clonotypes were defined as sequences sharing an identical inferred V gene, J gene, and CDR3 amino acid sequence. To compute the percentage overlap between repertoires, the number of shared unique clonotypes was divided by the size of the smaller repertoire. Repertoire richness was assessed with RTK rarefaction, the Chao1 estimator, and Recon v2.1 estimates of unobserved clonotypes. OLGA was used to compute generation probabilities for all TCRbeta clonotypes that the gDNA method yielded from a few donors. Entries here come from immuneACCESS through TCRdb and include only in-frame sequences with V and J called. Some clones fail to appear in such tables; in the studies checked, an unresolved V gene covers under half of the shortfall, and the cause of the remainder is unknown. The DNA was the basis for D and trimming; V, J and clone size are from that table. This sample comprises about 1 million clones, about 80% of them detected only once. The top ten clonotypes cover about 1.5% of the sample.

Based on the germline V gene, the CDR1 and CDR2 sequences are LGHNA and YNFKEQ. Relative to germline, V is 2 bases shorter and J is 1 base shorter, with 14 bases between their ends. From cysteine to phenylalanine, the CDR3 is 17 amino acids long. CDR3 DNA is the only sequence kept; it has 51 bases, read in frame from the first base. The donors were healthy, HIV-negative adults who had no recently reported acute infections or vaccinations. Only Caucasian adults living in Nashville, Tennessee, USA were represented among the donors. Magnetic negative selection was used to enrich CD4+ T cells, after which naive cells were positively selected on CD45RA and the negative fraction became the memory subset. After blood collection by leukapheresis, PBMCs were isolated using Ficoll-Histopaque density gradient centrifugation and then cryopreserved in the vapor phase of liquid nitrogen. Analytical flow cytometry was used to check the purity and quantity of every magnetically sorted T cell population. Genomic DNA was isolated from each sorted fraction and quantified by UV absorbance on a Nanodrop 2000c.

Sequencing was carried out using memory CD4+ T cells sorted from blood. In light of the paper, this sample's cell subset or site label describes: CD45RA-negative fraction. This receptor was identified in a young man in good health. The rearranged segments are TRBV4-2 and TRBJ1-4, with the D gene uncertain. The nucleotide sequence is TGTGCCAGCAGCCAATATGAACTAAGGGAAACTAATGAAAAACTGTTTTTT. Translation gives CASSQYELRETNEKLFF.